This T cell receptor beta chain originates from a study of T cell responses to AZD1222 COVID-19 vaccine. Overall study findings and caveats: With two AZD1222 doses given, Spike-specific TCR breadth and depth both rose.

A note on this clone: Its antigen is still unknown.

The CDR3 runs to 15 residues. V was clipped by 3 bases and J by 10 bases, with 21 bases between them. CDR1 and CDR2 (germline): SEHNR, FQNEAQ (reference sequence). The assay was immunoSEQ multiplex PCR, and TCRdb's table has in-frame clones only and misses some. The repertoire holds more than 150,000 clones, with 85% to 90% as singletons. The sequenced sample was peripheral blood, obtained on day 0 of AZD1222 vaccination. The TCR originated in an adult in good health. This chain links TRBV7-9 with TRBJ1-1; D may be TRBD1 (6 bases). CDR3 coding DNA: TGTGCCAGCAGCTTGTCGGGGGGCGCCCCGCTTGGAGCTTTCTTT. Translation: CASSLSGGAPLGAFF.